These 31 T cell receptor gamma chains came from one sample sequenced in a study of γδ T cells in repeated Plasmodium falciparum infection. Flow sorting of PBMC yielded separate Vgamma9/Vdelta2+ and Vdelta2-negative gammadelta T cell populations for bulk repertoire analysis. TCRdb re-called the multiplex PCR reads through CATT. The sample gives about 15,000 gamma-chain clones, around 1.6% of which show up once; approximately 30% is in the top ten. Sequenced sample: gamma-delta T cells from blood. The receptors come from a pool of human donors (malaria-infected and uninfected, not separated).

In the case of this clone: This likely reflects a read error, since a far larger clone is one base away. The J gene went uncalled, whereas the V gene is TRGV4. In germline, CDR1 is EGSTGY, CDR2 YDSYTSSV. The CDR3 contains 12 residues. The CDR3 sequence is CATWGTYYKKLF. The CDR3 DNA follows: TGTGCCACCTGGGGGACCTATTATAAGAAACTCTTC.

This clone came up many times. TCRdb shows a much larger clone's protein in place of this DNA's translation, and the two differ at residue 14, likely through a read error; the protein shown is translated from the DNA. The V and J genes are TRGV9 and TRGJP. TCRdb leaves out the J gene; it was filled in here by matching the DNA to germline. The V gene's germline CDR1 is GITISATS and CDR2 ISYDGTV (reference sequence). This CDR3 region has 17 residues. The CDR3 DNA is TGTGCCTTGTGGGAGGTCCCAAAAGAGTTGGGCAAAAAAAGCAAGGTATTT. It yields the protein CALWEVPKELGKKSKVF.

This clone was detected many times. A far more abundant clone sits one base away, making this likely a read error. The chain uses TRGV9 and TRGJP. V gave up 2 bases and J gave up 7 bases; unmatched junction bases: 8. Germline V gene data show CDR1 as GITISATS and CDR2 as ISYDGTV (reference sequence). The CDR3 extends over 17 amino acids. CDR3 nucleotides: TGTGCCTTGTGGGAGGCGGATGGGGAGTTGGGCAAAAAAATCAAGGTATTT. Residues: CALWEADGELGKKIKVF.

Ten or more counts support this clone. The protein TCRdb gives is from a much larger clone and does not agree with this DNA's translation at residue 5, likely a read error; the protein shown here comes from the DNA. The genes are TRGV4 and TRGJ1 or TRGJ2. The V gene's germline CDR1 is EGSTGY and CDR2 YDSYTSSV. This CDR3 is 14 amino acids long. The CDR3 spells CATWGGARYYKKLF. The DNA for the CDR3 is TGTGCCACCTGGGGTGGGGCCCGTTATTATAAGAAACTCTTT.

This clone was counted between two and nine times. TCRdb's protein for this DNA is that of a much larger clone and differs from the translation at residue 11, likely a read error; the protein shown is the DNA translation. The chain joins TRGV9 to TRGJP2. The J gene, not given by TCRdb, was assigned here from a germline match of the nucleotide sequence. The CDR3 has 15 residues. Germline assignment: CDR1 GITISATS and CDR2 ISYDGTV (reference sequence). Here the CDR3 reads CALWEAGSSDRIKTF. The CDR3 bases are TGTGCCTTGTGGGAGGCGGGGAGTAGTGATCGGATCAAGACGTTT.

This clone was counted many times. V gene TRGV3 combines with J gene TRGJ1 or TRGJ2. The germline CDR1 and CDR2 sequences are VTNTFY and YDVSTARD (reference sequence). With V trimmed by 0 bases and J by 7 bases, 6 bases remained unmatched. CDR3 size: 13 residues. CDR3 DNA: TGTGCCACCTGGGACAGGCCATTCTATAAGAAACTCTTT. It codes for CATWDRPFYKKLF.

As concerns this clone: This DNA translates differently at residue 10 from the TCRdb protein, which is that of a much larger clone; a read error is likely, and the protein shown is the DNA's own translation. V gene assignment gives TRGV9, but the J gene was left uncalled. There are 12 residues in the CDR3. Per germline, CDR1 GITISATS and CDR2 ISYDGTV (reference sequence). DNA for the CDR3: TGTGCCTTGTGGGAGGTCCCTTATAAGAACCTCTTT. Protein: CALWEVPYKNLF.

This clone was recorded a few times. The protein TCRdb lists belongs to a much larger clone and differs from this DNA's translation at residue 8, which points to a read error; the protein shown is made from the DNA. The gene calls are TRGV9 and TRGJP. Here the J gene came from matching the DNA to germline, since TCRdb omits it. V gave up 3 bases and J gave up 4 bases; unmatched junction bases: 9. Germline CDR1 reads GITISATS; CDR2 reads ISYDGTV (reference sequence). The CDR3 spans 18 residues. The CDR3 coding sequence is TGTGCCTTGTGGGAGTCCAACCTTCAAGAGTTGGGCAAAAAAATCAAGGTATTT. The encoded protein is CALWESNLQELGKKIKVF.

This clone appeared many times. A far larger clone is a single base away, which makes a read error likely. Different DNA sequences within this sample yield the same CDR3. The chain uses TRGV9 and TRGJ1 or TRGJ2. TCRdb does not report a J gene; here it was assigned by matching the DNA to germline references. Germline V gene data show CDR1 as GITISATS and CDR2 as ISYDGTV (reference sequence). CDR3 length: 16 residues. In DNA, the CDR3 is TGTGCCTTATGGGAGGCCCGGAAGTTCTATTATTATAAGAAACTCTTT. Translation gives CALWEARKFYYYKKLF.

On this clone: TCRdb records a much larger clone's protein for this DNA, with a difference at residue 11 that likely arises from a read error; the protein given is the translation of the DNA. The V call is TRGV9, the J call TRGJP. The V gene's germline CDR1 is GITISATS and CDR2 ISYDGTV (reference sequence). The CDR3 sequence is 17 residues long. The CDR3 here is CALWDPAQELSKKIKVF. The CDR3 DNA is TGTGCCTTGTGGGACCCCGCCCAAGAGTTGAGCAAAAAAATCAAGGTATTT.

Remarks on this clone: TCRdb's listed protein matches a much larger clone and diverges from this DNA's translation at residue 5, likely through a read error; the protein shown comes from the DNA. The chain is built from TRGV4 and TRGJ1 or TRGJ2. V dropped 6 bases and J dropped 3; count of bases not matched to a gene: 8. This CDR3 is 13 amino acids long. Looked up from germline, CDR1 is EGSTGY and CDR2 is YDSYTSSV. The CDR3 loop is CATWNDIYYKKLF. The CDR3 bases are TGTGCCACCTGGAATGATATTTATTATAAGAAACTCTTT.

In the case of this clone: This DNA's translation and the protein TCRdb lists, from a much larger clone, do not match at residue 12, likely due to a read error; the protein shown is translated from the DNA. V gene TRGV9 combines with J gene TRGJP. Germline V gene data show CDR1 as GITISATS and CDR2 as ISYDGTV (reference sequence). The length of the CDR3 is 18 residues. The CDR3 region is CALWQVSRQELDKKIKVF. The CDR3 nucleotides are TGTGCCTTGTGGCAGGTGAGCCGGCAAGAGTTGGACAAAAAAATCAAGGTATTT.

In its sample, this clone is medium-sized. At the DNA level, this CDR3 is encoded by other sequences in the same sample as well. This chain uses TRGV4 with TRGJ1 or TRGJ2. With V trimmed by 1 base and J by 0 bases, 3 bases remained unmatched. Germline V gene data show CDR1 as EGSTGY and CDR2 as YDSYTSSV. The CDR3 runs to 14 residues. CDR3 DNA: TGTGCCACCTGGGATGGAAGGAATTATTATAAGAAACTCTTT. This sequence encodes CATWDGRNYYKKLF.

This clone was counted many times. The TCRdb record carries a much larger clone's protein, which differs from this DNA's translation at residue 5; a read error is the likely cause, and the protein listed here is the DNA translation. The chain employs TRGV9 and TRGJP. The CDR3 covers 15 residues. V shed 4 bases and J 10 bases; nucleotides not matched to a gene: 7. From germline, CDR1 is GITISATS and CDR2 ISYDGTV (reference sequence). The DNA for the CDR3 is TGTGCCTTGTGGGATGTGCTATTGGGCAAAAAAATCAAGGTATTT. The encoded protein is CALWDVLLGKKIKVF.

There are a few counts of this clone. The likely explanation is a read error, given a far larger clone one base away. Other DNA sequences in this specimen translate into the identical CDR3. The V call is TRGV9, the J call TRGJP. The J gene was not available in TCRdb and was assigned here by matching the DNA to germline segments. The CDR3 runs to 15 residues. The germline V gene encodes CDR1 GITISATS and CDR2 ISYDGTV (reference sequence). CDR3 region: CALWGNELGKKIKVF. The CDR3 DNA is TGTGCCTTGTGGGGAAACGAGTTGGGTAAAAAAATCAAGGTATTT.

This clone qualifies as medium-sized. The chain joins TRGV8 to TRGJ1 or TRGJ2. CDR3 size: 14 residues. The ends lost 6 bases at V and 2 bases at J; junction bases unmatched: 10. Germline CDR1 and CDR2: VENAVY and YDSYNSRV. This CDR3 is CATWSNGYYYKKLF. CDR3 bases: TGTGCCACCTGGAGCAACGGGTATTATTATAAGAAACTCTTT.

This clone appeared a few times. TCRdb pairs this DNA with a much larger clone's protein that differs at residue 3, likely a read error; the protein shown was translated from the DNA. The rearrangement joins TRGV2 to TRGJP. TCRdb offers no J gene call, so here the DNA was matched to germline to obtain one. CDR1 is EGSNGY and CDR2 is YDSYNSKV in the germline V gene. This CDR3 contains 17 residues. The CDR3 DNA reads as TGTGCCTCCTGGGACGGTCGAAAAGAGTTGGGCAAAAAAATCAAGGTATTT. The encoded protein is CASWDGRKELGKKIKVF.

The chain has TRGV9 and TRGJ1 or TRGJ2. TCRdb carries no J gene annotation; the J gene was assigned here by matching the DNA with germline. Unmatched junction bases numbered 16, after V lost 0 bases and J lost 2 bases. Germline V gene sequence: CDR1 GITISATS, CDR2 ISYDGTV (reference sequence). There are 18 residues in the CDR3. DNA for the CDR3: TGTGCCTTGTGGGAGGTGCTTGGGATAGGAAATTATTATTATAAGAAACTCTTT. It encodes CALWEVLGIGNYYYKKLF.

This chain links TRGV3 with TRGJ1 or TRGJ2. TCRdb does not report a J gene; here it was assigned by matching the DNA to germline references. CDR1 VTNTFY and CDR2 YDVSTARD come from the germline V gene (reference sequence). Trimming at V came to 6 bases and at J to 0 bases, leaving 5 bases not matched to a gene. CDR3 length: 13 amino acids. CDR3: CATWTWNYYKKLF. CDR3 nucleotide sequence: TGTGCCACCTGGACGTGGAATTATTATAAGAAACTCTTT.

This clone was observed many times. The amino acid sequence in TCRdb belongs to a much larger clone and departs from this DNA's translation at residue 8, likely a sequencing read error; the sequence shown is translated from the DNA. The rearrangement uses TRGV4 and TRGJ1 or TRGJ2. TCRdb is silent on the J gene; assignment here came from matching the DNA to germline. The CDR3 consists of 12 residues. In germline, CDR1 is EGSTGY, CDR2 YDSYTSSV. V was clipped by 4 bases and J by 12 bases; unmatched bases: 12. CDR3 coding DNA: TGTGCCACCTGGGACCTACCGTGGGGGAAACTCTTT. Residues: CATWDLPWGKLF.

Many counts were recorded for this clone. The protein recorded in TCRdb matches a much larger clone and deviates from this DNA's translation at residue 9, suggesting a read error; the protein here is obtained by translating the DNA. The CDR3 here is CALWEVQTLELF. CDR3 nucleotides: TGTGCCTTGTGGGAGGTGCAAACTTTGGAACTCTTT. The J gene has no call, while the V gene is TRGV9. The germline CDR1 and CDR2 sequences are GITISATS and ISYDGTV (reference sequence). The length of the CDR3 is 12 residues.

This clone has only a few counts. A read error likely explains why the TCRdb protein, taken from a much larger clone, differs from this DNA's translation at residue 3; the protein shown is translated from the DNA. The chain combines TRGV9 with TRGJ1 or TRGJ2. Germline matching of the DNA provided the J gene here, since TCRdb leaves it blank. The germline CDR1 and CDR2 sequences are GITISATS and ISYDGTV (reference sequence). The CDR3 has 15 residues. The CDR3 DNA is TGTGCCTCGTGGGAGGTGCATCCGGGTTATTATAAGAAACTCTTT. This sequence encodes CASWEVHPGYYKKLF.

Concerning this clone: TCRdb attributes to this sequence the protein of a much larger clone, which differs from the DNA translation at residue 5; a read error is likely, and the protein displayed is translated from the DNA. The chain links TRGV9 to TRGJ1 or TRGJ2. TCRdb is silent on the J gene; assignment here came from matching the DNA to germline. J was trimmed by 2 bases and V by 5 bases; bases with no gene match: 6. The CDR3 loop spans 13 amino acids. In germline, CDR1 is GITISATS, CDR2 ISYDGTV (reference sequence). CDR3 sequence (DNA): TGTGCCTTGTGGGTCTTGTATTATTATAAGAAACTCTTT. This sequence encodes CALWVLYYYKKLF.

At least ten counts were recorded for this clone. The protein TCRdb gives is from a much larger clone and does not agree with this DNA's translation at residue 3, likely a read error; the protein shown here comes from the DNA. The V and J genes are TRGV4 and TRGJ1 or TRGJ2. This CDR3 has 11 amino acids. CDR1 EGSTGY and CDR2 YDSYTSSV come from the germline V gene. The CDR3 reads CAAWAYYKKLF. CDR3 bases: TGTGCCGCCTGGGCCTATTATAAGAAACTCTTT.

In its sample, this clone was seen many times. TCRdb's protein for this DNA is that of a much larger clone and differs from the translation at residue 6, likely a read error; the protein shown is the DNA translation. The chain recombines TRGV9 with TRGJP. The germline gives CDR1 GITISATS, CDR2 ISYDGTV (reference sequence). The CDR3 covers 15 residues. The V gene end was trimmed by 5 bases and the J gene end by 7 bases; junction bases not matched to a gene: 5. The CDR3 DNA reads as TGTGCCTTGTGGGGAGACGAGTTGGGCAAAAAAATCAAGGTATTT. Translated: CALWGDELGKKIKVF.

In its sample, this clone was seen many times. The protein TCRdb gives is from a much larger clone and does not agree with this DNA's translation at residue 8, likely a read error; the protein shown here comes from the DNA. The rearrangement links TRGV9 to TRGJP. Germline matching of the DNA provided the J gene here, since TCRdb leaves it blank. The CDR3 totals 13 residues. Germline V gene lookup returns CDR1 GITISATS and CDR2 ISYDGTV (reference sequence). CDR3 DNA: TGTGCCTTGTGGGAGTTGGGCGAAAAAATCAAGGTATTT. It is translated as CALWELGEKIKVF.

This clone was picked up many times. This probably arose from a read error, given a far larger clone one base away. In the same sample, other DNA sequences code for this CDR3. The rearrangement links TRGV9 to TRGJ1 or TRGJ2. This CDR3 has 11 amino acids. The V gene's germline CDR1 is GITISATS and CDR2 ISYDGTV (reference sequence). For the CDR3, the DNA is TGTGCCCTGTGGGAATATTATAAGAAACTCTTT. This codes for CALWEYYKKLF.

This clone was observed a few times. This DNA's translation differs at residue 5 from TCRdb's protein, which comes from a much larger clone; a read error is likely, and the protein shown is translated from the DNA. The gene calls are TRGV1 and TRGJ1 or TRGJ2. TRGV1 is an open reading frame whose function is uncertain. The CDR3 totals 13 residues. V lost 5 bases to trimming and J lost 3 bases; unmatched junction nucleotides: 7. CDR3 in DNA: TGTGCCACCTGGGTCACGTTTTATTATAAGAAACTCTTT. It translates to CATWVTFYYKKLF.

This clone showed up many times. It is likely a read error: a sequence one base away is far more abundant. The sample has other DNA sequences that encode this CDR3 too. J gene calling gave no result, while the V gene is TRGV9. Germline loops: CDR1 GITISATS, CDR2 ISYDGTV (reference sequence). The CDR3 is 14 residues long. Here the CDR3 reads CALWGDSNYYKKLF. In DNA, the CDR3 is TGTGCCTTGTGGGGCGATTCGAATTATTATAAGAAACTTTTT.

This clone was detected a few times. The TCRdb protein comes from a much larger clone and disagrees with this DNA's translation at residue 2, likely due to a read error; the protein given here is derived from the DNA. The V call is TRGV9, the J call TRGJ1 or TRGJ2. Since TCRdb gives no J gene, matching the DNA to germline was used here to assign it. The CDR3 runs to 13 residues. CDR1 is GITISATS, CDR2 ISYDGTV, per germline (reference sequence). In DNA form, the CDR3 reads TGTACCTTGTGGGAGCCGGTTTATTATAAGAAACTCTTT. Translating gives CTLWEPVYYKKLF.

This clone came up many times. The protein held in TCRdb is that of a much larger clone and does not match this DNA's translation at residue 6, likely because of a read error; the protein shown is translated from the DNA. The V gene is TRGV9, the J gene TRGJ1 or TRGJ2. The junction had 10 bases not matched to a gene; V was cut back by 4 bases and J by 4 bases. The CDR3 covers 14 residues. The germline gives CDR1 GITISATS, CDR2 ISYDGTV (reference sequence). CDR3 protein: CALWDSIFYYKKLF. The CDR3 DNA reads TGTGCCTTGTGGGACTCAATTTTCTATTATAAGAAACTCTTT.